These T cell receptor beta chains were read from a single sample in a study of T cell repertoires in cytomegalovirus infection. The antigens of these receptors remain unknown. TCRdb re-called the reads through MiXCR, storing one row per CDR3 protein. The table includes approximately 910,000 distinct CDR3 sequences, 31% detected once. The sample here was cultured CD8+ T cells from PBMCs, taken from culture after CMV antigen stimulation. The receptors come from a human donor in good health (CMV status not recorded). Some clones in this sample may be carry-over from other donors' samples. Each CDR3 is given with its conserved first and last residue. Fields, in order: V gene, D gene, J gene, clone size, CDR3 protein, CDR3 DNA. A D gene is named only where the DNA matches it firmly. Some rows have no size entry. The others give once, few or many, or a class for an expanded clone.

TRBV25-1	TRBD1	TRBJ2-6	NA	CASSEGPVGTAFPVVLTF	TGTGCCAGCAGTGAAGGCCCAGTGGGGACAGCATTTCCCGTCGTCCTGACTTTC
TRBV5-1	NA	TRBJ2-2	few	CASSLVVAGDGITGELFF	TGCGCCAGCAGCTTGGTAGTCGCAGGGGATGGTATCACCGGGGAGCTGTTTTTT
TRBV7-9	NA	TRBJ1-3	many	CASSPGPYSGNTIYF	TGTGCCAGCAGCCCGGGCCCCTACTCTGGAAACACCATATATTTT
TRBV6-1	NA	TRBJ2-1	few	CASSEAGDNEQFF	TGTGCCAGCAGTGAAGCGGGGGACAATGAGCAGTTCTTC
TRBV12-3/TRBV12-4	NA	TRBJ2-3	many	CASSGLGRSFPSDTQYF	TGTGCCAGCAGTGGCCTGGGCAGGTCTTTTCCGTCCGATACGCAGTATTTT
TRBV6-5	NA	TRBJ2-1	few	CASSPGHLLDEQFF	TGTGCCAGCAGTCCCGGACACCTTTTGGATGAGCAGTTCTTC
TRBV7-6	TRBD2	TRBJ2-3	many	CASSLWASGATTDTQYF	TGTGCCAGCAGCCTTTGGGCTAGCGGGGCCACCACAGATACGCAGTATTTT
TRBV4-1	NA	TRBJ2-1	NA	CASSQVDGGYNEQFF	TGCGCCAGCAGCCAAGTTGACGGAGGGTACAATGAGCAGTTCTTC
TRBV10-3	TRBD2	TRBJ2-7	NA	CAIRPGLAGPSSYEQYF	TGTGCCATCAGGCCCGGACTAGCGGGGCCGAGCTCCTACGAGCAGTACTTC
TRBV12-3/TRBV12-4	TRBD1	TRBJ2-5	NA	CASTPGQGTWETQYF	TGTGCCAGCACCCCGGGACAGGGAACTTGGGAGACCCAGTACTTC
TRBV7-9	TRBD2	TRBJ2-2	few	CASSLDHQGGTGELFF	TGTGCCAGCAGCTTAGACCACCAGGGAGGGACCGGGGAGCTGTTTTTT
TRBV7-2	NA	TRBJ1-2	many	CASSLGAGYTF	TGTGCCAGCAGCTTAGGCGCCGGCTACACCTTC
TRBV7-2	NA	TRBJ1-5	NA	CASSPPGRYNSNQPQHF	TGTGCCAGCAGCCCCCCTGGCAGGTACAATAGCAATCAGCCCCAGCATTTT
TRBV4-1	NA	TRBJ2-1	few	CASSQEWSSYNEQFF	TGCGCCAGCAGCCAAGAGTGGAGCTCCTACAATGAGCAGTTCTTC
TRBV6-5	NA	TRBJ2-3	NA	CASRSGNTDTQYF	TGTGCCAGCCGTAGCGGCAACACAGATACGCAGTATTTT
TRBV20-1	NA	TRBJ2-2	NA	CSAESGTPLGGELFF	TGCAGTGCTGAATCCGGGACCCCGTTGGGCGGGGAGCTGTTTTTT
TRBV27	NA	TRBJ2-1	few	CASSWGGGPSSYNEQFF	TGTGCCAGCAGCTGGGGGGGGGGCCCTAGCTCCTACAATGAGCAGTTCTTC